This T cell receptor beta chain comes out of a study of T cells in severe cutaneous drug reactions. The iRepertoire multiplex PCR system with TCR subtype-specific primers built both bulk and single-cell libraries. TCRdb reprocessed the multiplex PCR reads, with one entry per CDR3 protein and no DNA. This sample's table reports about 8,300 distinct CDR3 sequences. Carbamazepine had induced Stevens-Johnson syndrome or toxic epidermal necrolysis in the sequenced donors. In terms of frequency, this clonotype is medium-sized. The receptor comes from a human donor with a severe cutaneous adverse drug reaction. The material sequenced was cells from a skin blister.

The CDR3 loop is CASKQGTNYGYTF. The V gene is TRBV6-5, the J gene TRBJ1-2. The CDR3 runs 13 residues. Germline V lookup: CDR1 MNHEY, CDR2 SVGAGI.